One and the same sample provided the 7 T cell receptor beta chains below, sequenced in a study of OX40 agonist ivuxolimab in advanced cancers. Libraries were prepared by immunoSEQ multiplex PCR; TCRdb keeps only in-frame clonotypes and omits some of them. The data contain about 32,000 clones, approximately 84% of them singletons. The specimen comprised CD4+ or CD8+ T cells sorted from blood, sampled in a trial of the OX40 agonist ivuxolimab. These receptors were collected from an adult with an advanced solid tumor such as melanoma, head and neck, liver or kidney cancer.

The gene calls are TRBV19 and TRBJ2-1; the D is unclear. Germline CDR1 reads LNHDA; CDR2 reads SQIVND (reference sequence). The CDR3 is 12 residues long. Deletions cut 6 bases from V and 5 bases from J, with 8 bases between. CDR3 nucleotide sequence: TGTGCCAGTAGGGCAGGTAACAATGAGCAGTTCTTC. Protein: CASRAGNNEQFF.

The chain has TRBV6-5 and TRBJ2-5, with TRBD2 matching over 8 bases. Germline V gene data show CDR1 as MNHEY and CDR2 as SVGAGI. The V gene end was trimmed by 2 bases and the J gene end by 5 bases; junction bases not matched to a gene: 4. The CDR3 totals 14 residues. CDR3 nucleotides: TGTGCCAGCAGTTACGGCCAGCGGGGGGAGACCCAGTACTTC. The encoded protein is CASSYGQRGETQYF.

This clone was found a few times. The gene calls are TRBV9 and TRBJ1-1; D not resolved. V was trimmed by 0 bases and J by 1 base, leaving 10 bases between them. The length of the CDR3 is 15 residues. Germline V gene data show CDR1 as SGDLS and CDR2 as YYNGEE. CDR3 DNA: TGTGCCAGCAGCGTAGATAAGGACGGGAACACTGAAGCTTTCTTT. It specifies CASSVDKDGNTEAFF.

This sequence joins TRBV5-1 and TRBJ2-1; a weak D match, TRBD1 (6 bases). Trimming took off 4 bases at V and 2 bases at J, with 13 bases between the two ends. The CDR3 contains 15 residues. In germline, CDR1 is SGHRS, CDR2 YFSETQ. CDR3 sequence reads: CASSSTGLPYNEQFF. The CDR3 DNA reads TGCGCCAGCAGCAGCACAGGGCTACCCTACAATGAGCAGTTCTTC.

The gene calls are TRBV6-5 and TRBJ1-2; D may be TRBD1 (5 bases). V lost 10 bases and J 4 bases, leaving 19 bases between the germline ends. CDR1 and CDR2 (germline): MNHEY, SVGAGI. This CDR3 has 14 residues. The CDR3 sequence: CATNAGHKFYGYTF. As DNA, the CDR3 is TGTGCCACGAACGCCGGACATAAATTCTATGGCTACACCTTC.

The J gene is TRBJ1-1, the V gene TRBV29-1, with D perhaps TRBD1 (6 bases). The CDR3 contains 13 residues. Germline values: CDR1 SQVTM, CDR2 ANQGSEA. Trimming took 2 bases from V and 4 from J, leaving 11 bases between them. The CDR3 spells CSVETGKSTEAFF. CDR3 sequence (DNA): TGCAGCGTTGAAACAGGGAAATCCACTGAAGCTTTCTTT.

The V call is TRBV29-1, the J call TRBJ2-7; D assignment may be TRBD1 or TRBD2 (6 bases each). With 5 bases removed from V and 3 bases from J, the gap between germline ends came to 11 bases. Germline V gives CDR1 SQVTM, CDR2 ANQGSEA. This CDR3 has 12 residues. The CDR3 here is CSVLRDNYEQYF. Written as DNA, the CDR3 is TGCAGCGTTTTGCGGGACAACTACGAGCAGTACTTC.